These T cell receptor beta chains were read from a single sample in a study of shared clonotypes between healthy human individuals. Data came from immunoSEQ multiplex PCR; TCRdb stores just in-frame clones and leaves some out. The sample lists about 480,000 clones, approximately 85% seen once, with over 10% in the top ten. The sample taken for sequencing was PBMCs. The source is a woman in her thirties or forties in good health. Some clones in this sample may be carry-over from other donors' samples. CDR3s include the opening cysteine and the closing phenylalanine or tryptophan. Fields, in order: J gene, clone size, V gene, CDR3 protein. The size field is filled for only some rows; it gives once, few, many or a size class.

J: TRBJ1-4; size: NA; V: TRBV30; CDR3: CALGGSNEKLFF
J: TRBJ2-7; size: once; V: TRBV21-1; CDR3: CASSKLKGQGLYEQYF
J: TRBJ2-5; size: once; V: TRBV7-2; CDR3: CASSPGTLLAETQYF
J: TRBJ2-1; size: once; V: TRBV5-1; CDR3: CASSPRLAGASNEQFF
J: TRBJ2-7; size: NA; V: TRBV7-8; CDR3: CASSSRDNYEQYF
J: TRBJ2-2; size: once; V: TRBV5-1; CDR3: CASRFRETGELFF
J: TRBJ1-1; size: NA; V: TRBV7-3; CDR3: CASSPGEMNTEAFF
J: TRBJ1-3; size: NA; V: TRBV5-4; CDR3: CASSLDRVPGNTIYF
J: TRBJ1-1; size: few; V: TRBV2; CDR3: CASSPQGMSGAFF
J: TRBJ2-7; size: NA; V: TRBV30; CDR3: CASLGLPYEQYF
J: TRBJ2-5; size: NA; V: TRBV6-5; CDR3: CASSFEGETQYF
J: TRBJ1-4; size: few; V: TRBV28; CDR3: CASSFLRRINEKLFF
J: TRBJ2-5; size: NA; V: TRBV5-6; CDR3: CASSEEVAGAGETQYF
J: TRBJ2-3; size: NA; V: TRBV6-5; CDR3: CASRALVTDTQYF
J: TRBJ1-1; size: NA; V: TRBV14; CDR3: CASSQVGGGFGWNTEAFF
J: TRBJ1-4; size: NA; V: TRBV11-2; CDR3: CASSSGRNNEKLFF
J: TRBJ2-5; size: NA; V: TRBV10-3; CDR3: CAISPVGDRETQYF
J: TRBJ1-4; size: few; V: TRBV2; CDR3: CASSPENSEKLFF
J: TRBJ1-1; size: NA; V: TRBV28; CDR3: CASSLPTGSSGTEAFF
J: TRBJ2-7; size: NA; V: TRBV6-6; CDR3: CATCPGTGREQYF
J: TRBJ2-5; size: NA; V: TRBV28; CDR3: CASSPGGPGAQETQYF
J: TRBJ2-5; size: once; V: TRBV25-1; CDR3: CASSAPGSGETQYF
J: TRBJ1-2; size: few; V: TRBV6-1; CDR3: CASSERESVYGYTF
J: TRBJ2-5; size: NA; V: TRBV27; CDR3: CASSPTRVGETQYF
J: TRBJ2-3; size: once; V: TRBV5-1; CDR3: CASSSRGTSGVGASTDTQYF
J: TRBJ2-7; size: NA; V: TRBV27; CDR3: CASSLSGRGLGEQYF
J: TRBJ2-3; size: NA; V: TRBV7-2; CDR3: CASILAGGWDTQYF
J: TRBJ2-2; size: NA; V: TRBV10-2; CDR3: CASSPDRRLNTGELFF
J: TRBJ1-2; size: once; V: TRBV5-1; CDR3: CASRVGDNYGYTF
J: TRBJ2-7; size: NA; V: TRBV30; CDR3: CAWSVPSVLAAYLRGQYF
J: TRBJ2-7; size: NA; V: TRBV9; CDR3: CASSSPAPYEQYF
J: NA; size: once; V: TRBV29-1; CDR3: CSVREVRTSEGEQYF
J: TRBJ1-1; size: few; V: TRBV6-6; CDR3: CASSYPENTEAFF
J: TRBJ2-3; size: NA; V: TRBV11-2; CDR3: CASSLKALAGGIDTQYF
J: TRBJ1-6; size: NA; V: TRBV30; CDR3: CAWATQAATPLHF
J: TRBJ2-4; size: NA; V: TRBV2; CDR3: CASSELVGSGNIQYF
J: TRBJ2-7; size: NA; V: TRBV11-2; CDR3: CASSLGRGSYEQYF
J: TRBJ2-5; size: many; V: TRBV11-2; CDR3: CASSFGTGAPGTQYF
J: TRBJ2-3; size: NA; V: TRBV6-1; CDR3: CASSEGARTDTQYF
J: TRBJ2-2; size: NA; V: TRBV10-2; CDR3: CASSFSGSGGELFF
J: TRBJ2-7; size: NA; V: TRBV19; CDR3: CASTPSWDRDYEQYF
J: TRBJ2-7; size: NA; V: TRBV4-1; CDR3: CASSQGIGAEQYF
J: TRBJ1-1; size: NA; V: TRBV18; CDR3: CAGGPRNAEAFF
J: TRBJ1-4; size: NA; V: TRBV28; CDR3: CASSPTGETNEKLFF
J: TRBJ1-3; size: NA; V: TRBV28; CDR3: CASTEGHSGNTIYF
J: TRBJ1-2; size: NA; V: TRBV4-3; CDR3: CASSQDWGVNYGYTF
J: TRBJ2-1; size: NA; V: TRBV10-3; CDR3: CAIRSGSTYNEQFF
J: TRBJ1-1; size: NA; V: TRBV19; CDR3: CAAGAPEAFF
J: TRBJ2-1; size: NA; V: TRBV11-2; CDR3: CASRRMDGSSYNEQFF
J: TRBJ1-2; size: NA; V: TRBV29-1; CDR3: CSVAGNYGYTF
J: TRBJ1-3; size: NA; V: TRBV5-1; CDR3: CASSLVGLGNTIYF
J: TRBJ2-1; size: NA; V: TRBV7-8; CDR3: CASSVTGTRYYNEQFF
J: TRBJ2-2; size: few; V: TRBV28; CDR3: CASSSLGGNTGELFF
J: TRBJ2-5; size: NA; V: TRBV7-3; CDR3: CASSPRASGRETQYF